Following are 27 T cell receptor beta chains from one sample sequenced in a study of shared clonotypes between healthy human individuals. The repertoire was sequenced with immunoSEQ multiplex PCR; TCRdb's copy has only in-frame clones and lacks some. The sample has approximately 2,300,000 clones; approximately 90% are singletons. Sample: naive CD4+ T cells from PBMCs. Noted subset: CD45RA+ positively selected. These receptors originate from a young man in good health. Some clones in this sample may be carry-over from other donors' samples.

The J gene is TRBJ1-5, the V gene TRBV28; TRBD1 aligns across 8 bases. This CDR3 is 18 amino acids long. V gave up 7 bases and J gave up 0 bases; unmatched junction bases: 14. Germline CDR1 is MDHEN and CDR2 is SYDVKM. CDR3 amino acids: CASIRRDRMFYSNQPQHF. The CDR3, as DNA: TGTGCCAGCATCAGAAGGGACAGGATGTTTTATAGCAATCAGCCCCAGCATTTT.

V usage is TRBV18 and J usage is TRBJ1-1, with TRBD1 matching over 12 bases. This CDR3 comprises 14 residues. Germline V gene data show CDR1 as KGHSH and CDR2 as LQKENI. V lost 3 bases and J lost 11; bases outside the gene matches: 7. The CDR3 bases are TGTGCCAGCTCACCGTCAGGGACAGGGGGCAGGGCTTTCTTT. Residues: CASSPSGTGGRAFF.

The chain uses TRBV7-9 and TRBJ2-6; TRBD1 aligns across 10 bases. Germline assignment: CDR1 SEHNR and CDR2 FQNEAQ (reference sequence). The CDR3 consists of 17 residues. V was pared by 6 bases and J by 2 bases, with 7 bases of the junction left unmatched. The CDR3 spells CASRSGQGVTGANVLTF. CDR3 bases: TGTGCCAGCAGGTCCGGACAGGGGGTTACTGGGGCCAACGTCCTGACTTTC.

The chain links TRBV11-2 to TRBJ2-7, with TRBD1 matching over 10 bases. The CDR3 consists of 16 residues. Germline V CDR1 and CDR2: SGHAT, FQNNGV. V shed 5 bases and J 5 bases; nucleotides not matched to a gene: 12. CDR3 in amino acids: CASSEPTGGDYHEQYF. The CDR3 DNA sequence: TGTGCCAGCAGCGAGCCGACAGGGGGCGATTACCACGAGCAGTACTTC.

This rearrangement joins TRBV28 to TRBJ2-1, with D tentatively TRBD2 (5 bases). Germline CDR1 is MDHEN and CDR2 is SYDVKM. The CDR3 runs to 15 residues. Trimming left V 5 bases short and J 3 bases short, with 14 bases between. The CDR3 DNA follows: TGTGCCAGCAGTCCGCCCCGTGGGAGCTACAATGAGCAGTTCTTC. Residues: CASSPPRGSYNEQFF.

The chain recombines TRBV7-6 with TRBJ2-2; D may be TRBD2 (6 bases). The CDR3 has 14 amino acids. Looked up from germline, CDR1 is SGHVS and CDR2 is FNYEAQ. V was pared by 6 bases and J by 4 bases, with 12 bases between. DNA for the CDR3: TGTGCCAGCAGAACCACTAGCTCCACCGGGGAGCTGTTTTTT. It specifies CASRTTSSTGELFF.

This chain joins TRBV5-1 and TRBJ2-7; TRBD1 matches 11 bases. The trim removed 0 bases at V and 5 bases at J, leaving 4 bases unmatched. The germline CDR1 and CDR2 sequences are SGHRS and YFSETQ. CDR3 length: 15 residues. The CDR3 protein is CASSLGTGGNHEQYF. In DNA, the CDR3 is TGCGCCAGCAGCTTGGGGACAGGGGGCAACCACGAGCAGTACTTC.

The chain carries TRBV5-4 and TRBJ2-3; the D is unclear. Looked up from germline, CDR1 is SGHNT and CDR2 is YYREEE (reference sequence). V lost 1 base, J lost 3 bases, and 12 bases lay in between. This CDR3 is 15 amino acids long. The CDR3 DNA is TGTGCCAGCAGCTTGTCGTGGGATGGGACAGATACGCAGTATTTT. Its translation is CASSLSWDGTDTQYF.

This clone was observed a single time. The CDR3 region is CAISVREVSGGNEQFF. The DNA for the CDR3 is TGTGCCATCAGTGTACGCGAGGTATCCGGAGGCAATGAGCAGTTCTTC. V and J are TRBV10-3 and TRBJ2-1; D perhaps matches TRBD2 (5 bases). V lost 4 bases to trimming and J lost 6 bases, with 19 bases between them. Germline V CDR1 and CDR2: ENHRY, SYGVKD. There are 16 residues in the CDR3.

About this clone itself: The sample holds other DNA sequences that translate to the same CDR3. The chain employs TRBV15 and TRBJ2-1; 7 bases fit TRBD2. Germline values: CDR1 LNHNV, CDR2 YYDKDF (reference sequence). With V trimmed by 1 base and J by 0 bases, 3 bases remained unmatched. The CDR3 is 16 residues long. CDR3 DNA: TGTGCCACCAGCAGAGGGGGCGGGAGCTCCTACAATGAGCAGTTCTTC. Protein: CATSRGGGSSYNEQFF.

The V and J genes are TRBV6-5 and TRBJ2-7, with D tentatively TRBD2 (6 bases). This CDR3 region has 15 residues. Germline loops: CDR1 MNHEY, CDR2 SVGAGI. Between the trimmed V and J ends, which lost 6 bases and 2 bases, there was a span of 17 bases. CDR3 loop: CASSRLLGGTYEQYF. In DNA form, the CDR3 reads TGTGCCAGCAGCCGCCTCCTGGGGGGTACCTACGAGCAGTACTTC.

The chain recombines TRBV19 with TRBJ2-1; TRBD2 matches at 7 bases. The germline V gene encodes CDR1 LNHDA and CDR2 SQIVND (reference sequence). The CDR3 loop spans 18 amino acids. V shed 6 bases, J shed 11 bases, and the junction held 25 bases outside the gene matches. CDR3 DNA sequence: TGTGCCAGTAGCGCGACCTCGAGGACTAGTAGGCCCCCACCGAAGCAGTTCTTC. Amino acid sequence: CASSATSRTSRPPPKQFF. Full variable domain (rest looked up from reference TRBV19 and TRBJ2-1): DGGITQSPKYLFRKEGQNVTLSCEQNLNHDAMYWYRQDPGQGLRLIYYSQIVNDFQKGDIAEGYSVSREKKESFPLTVTSAQKNPTAFYLCASSATSRTSRPPPKQFFGPGTRLTVL.

This chain's CDR3 is CASSSPGTYEQYF. CDR3 bases: TGTGCCAGTAGTTCCCCGGGGACCTACGAGCAGTACTTC. The rearrangement uses TRBV19 and TRBJ2-7; D perhaps matches TRBD2 (5 bases). This CDR3 spans 13 amino acids. Germline V gene lookup returns CDR1 LNHDA and CDR2 SQIVND (reference sequence). The V end lost 5 bases, the J end lost 2 bases, and 10 bases lay between the germline ends. Full variable domain (remainder filled in from reference TRBV19 and TRBJ2-7): DGGITQSPKYLFRKEGQNVTLSCEQNLNHDAMYWYRQDPGQGLRLIYYSQIVNDFQKGDIAEGYSVSREKKESFPLTVTSAQKNPTAFYLCASSSPGTYEQYFGPGTRLTVT.

The genes are TRBV18 and TRBJ2-1; D is possibly TRBD1 (6 bases). The CDR3 runs to 13 residues. The V gene's germline CDR1 is KGHSH and CDR2 LQKENI. Trimming took off 1 base at V and 6 bases at J, with 7 bases between the two ends. The CDR3 sequence: CASSPQGVNEQFF. The CDR3 DNA is TGTGCCAGCTCACCACAGGGGGTCAATGAGCAGTTCTTC.

As to this clone: Other nucleotide sequences in the sample specify the same CDR3. This chain connects TRBV5-1 to TRBJ2-3; 12 nucleotides match TRBD2. This CDR3 region has 16 residues. V lost 4 bases to trimming and J lost 0 bases; unmatched junction nucleotides: 3. The germline gives CDR1 SGHRS, CDR2 YFSETQ. The CDR3 nucleotides are TGCGCCAGCAGCCCTGGGACTAGCGGGAGCACAGATACGCAGTATTTT. Protein product: CASSPGTSGSTDTQYF.

On this clone: Distinct nucleotide sequences in the sample also encode this CDR3. The chain uses TRBV7-3 and TRBJ2-7, with 11 bases aligning to TRBD1. The CDR3 has 14 residues. Germline assignment: CDR1 SGHTA and CDR2 FQGTGA. Trimming cost V 5 bases and J 2 bases; bases outside gene matches: 2. CDR3 amino acids: CASSLGQGAYEQYF. DNA for the CDR3: TGTGCCAGCAGCCTGGGACAGGGGGCCTACGAGCAGTACTTC.

This chain links TRBV5-1 with TRBJ2-3; 8 bases agree with TRBD2. Germline values: CDR1 SGHRS, CDR2 YFSETQ. The trim removed 4 bases at V and 2 bases at J, leaving 6 bases unmatched. The CDR3 length is 15 residues. DNA of the CDR3: TGCGCCAGCAGCCAAGGACTAGCCGTCACAGATACGCAGTATTTT. Protein: CASSQGLAVTDTQYF.

This clone was picked up one time. This chain connects TRBV5-5 to TRBJ2-5, with 7 bases that match TRBD1. The V segment lost 6 bases and the J segment 5 bases; nucleotides outside the gene matches: 7. The CDR3 has 13 residues. CDR1 and CDR2 (germline): SGHKS, YYEKEE (reference sequence). The CDR3, as DNA: TGTGCCAGCATTAGGGGGCCATGGGAGACCCAGTACTTC. The encoded protein is CASIRGPWETQYF. Based on the CDR3 plus reference TRBV5-5 and TRBJ2-5, the full variable domain is DAGVTQSPTHLIKTRGQQVTLRCSPISGHKSVSWYQQVLGQGPQFIFQYYEKEERGRGNFPDRFSARQFPNYSSELNVNALLLGDSALYLCASIRGPWETQYFGPGTRLLVL.

J is TRBJ2-7 and V is TRBV7-9, with D possibly TRBD1 on 5 matching bases. V lost 3 bases to trimming and J lost 3 bases, with 9 bases between them. The CDR3 length is 13 residues. Germline V gene lookup returns CDR1 SEHNR and CDR2 FQNEAQ (reference sequence). CDR3 sequence reads: CASSFGDSYEQYF. The CDR3 DNA sequence: TGTGCCAGCAGCTTCGGCGACAGCTACGAGCAGTACTTC.

CDR3 loop: CARSQGLGTGTSESSYEQYF. CDR3 bases: TGTGCCAGAAGCCAGGGGTTGGGGACAGGCACTAGCGAGAGCTCCTACGAGCAGTACTTC. This chain uses TRBV5-3 with TRBJ2-7; a possible D gene is TRBD1 (8 bases). TRBV5-3 qualifies as an ORF whose function is uncertain. The CDR3 has 20 amino acids. V lost 4 bases to trimming and J lost 0 bases, with 29 bases between them.

About this clone itself: Other nucleotide sequences from this sample produce the same CDR3. The chain has TRBV5-1 and TRBJ2-5; tentative D call: TRBD1 (5 bases). Deletions cut 0 bases from V and 4 bases from J, with 10 bases between. This CDR3 contains 14 residues. Germline CDR1 is SGHRS and CDR2 is YFSETQ. DNA for the CDR3: TGCGCCAGCAGCTTGGGCAGGGCCCCAGAGACCCAGTACTTC. Translation gives CASSLGRAPETQYF. The full variable domain, completed using reference TRBV5-1 and TRBJ2-5, is KAGVTQTPRYLIKTRGQQVTLSCSPISGHRSVSWYQQTPGQGLQFLFEYFSETQRNKGNFPGRFSGRQFSNSRSEMNVSTLELGDSALYLCASSLGRAPETQYFGPGTRLLVL.

This chain links TRBV19 with TRBJ1-5, with a possible D match to TRBD1 (5 bases). The CDR3 contains 17 residues. Trimming took 5 bases from V and 2 from J, leaving 19 bases between them. Germline CDR1 reads LNHDA; CDR2 reads SQIVND (reference sequence). The CDR3 bases are TGTGCCAGTAGTCCGGAACAGGCGCGTCTGGGCAATCAGCCCCAGCATTTT. Translated: CASSPEQARLGNQPQHF.

This chain uses TRBV15 with TRBJ1-3, with TRBD1 matching 8 bases. Trimming removed 4 bases from V and 4 bases from J; junction bases left unmatched: 15. Per the germline V gene, CDR1 is LNHNV and CDR2 is YYDKDF (reference sequence). The CDR3 contains 18 residues. The CDR3 nucleotides read TGTGCCACCAGCATGGGGGACAGGCTAGAACTCAGGGGAAACACCATATATTTT. This codes for CATSMGDRLELRGNTIYF.

The genes are TRBV25-1 and TRBJ2-1; 7 positions agree with TRBD1. Germline assignment: CDR1 MGHDK and CDR2 SYGVNS. V lost 4 bases to trimming and J lost 9 bases; unmatched junction nucleotides: 9. This CDR3 spans 14 amino acids. CDR3 nucleotide sequence: TGTGCCAGCAGTGTAGGGGGCCTAACTAGTGAGCAGTTCTTC. Protein product: CASSVGGLTSEQFF.

This clone was picked up a small number of times. The CDR3 DNA follows: TGTGCCAGTAGTATCCCGAAGGGTGAAGCTTTCTTT. Protein product: CASSIPKGEAFF. This chain uses TRBV19 with TRBJ1-1; D not resolved. In germline, CDR1 is LNHDA, CDR2 SQIVND (reference sequence). The CDR3 is 12 amino acids. Trimming removed 3 bases at V and 7 bases at J, with 9 bases between.

This chain connects TRBV30 to TRBJ2-7; TRBD1 matches 9 bases. CDR3 length: 13 residues. J was trimmed by 2 bases and V by 5 bases; bases with no gene match: 4. Germline V gene sequence: CDR1 GTSNPN, CDR2 SVGIG (reference sequence). CDR3 in DNA: TGTGCCTGGCGGGACAGGGTAACCTACGAGCAGTACTTC. Translated, it gives CAWRDRVTYEQYF.

The gene calls are TRBV7-3 and TRBJ2-2, with TRBD1 identical over 8 bases. Germline CDR1 reads SGHTA; CDR2 reads FQGTGA. This CDR3 has 15 residues. V gave up 4 bases and J gave up 5 bases; unmatched junction bases: 6. This CDR3 is CASSSGDRRTGELFF. The CDR3, as DNA: TGTGCCAGCAGCTCAGGGGACAGGAGGACCGGGGAGCTGTTTTTT.